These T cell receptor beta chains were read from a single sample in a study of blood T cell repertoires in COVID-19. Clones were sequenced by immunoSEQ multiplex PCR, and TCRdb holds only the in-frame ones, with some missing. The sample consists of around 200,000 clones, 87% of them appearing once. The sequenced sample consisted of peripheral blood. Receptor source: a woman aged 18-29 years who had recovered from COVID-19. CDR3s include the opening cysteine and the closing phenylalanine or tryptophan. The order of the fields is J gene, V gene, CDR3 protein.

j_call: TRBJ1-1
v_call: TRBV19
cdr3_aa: CASSTRQGSYTEAFF

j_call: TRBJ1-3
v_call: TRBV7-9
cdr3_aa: CASSSGAGNTIYF

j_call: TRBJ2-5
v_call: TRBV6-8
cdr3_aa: CASSYWETSGSPLQETQYF

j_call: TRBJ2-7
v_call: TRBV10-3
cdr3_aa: CAIAFSLGTSGNEQYF

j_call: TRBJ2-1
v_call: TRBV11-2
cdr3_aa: CASSTIAGAKNEQFF

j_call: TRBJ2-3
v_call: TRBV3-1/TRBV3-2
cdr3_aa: CASSHRTEASTDTQYF

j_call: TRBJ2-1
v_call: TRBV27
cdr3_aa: CASSLKSRSSYNEQFF

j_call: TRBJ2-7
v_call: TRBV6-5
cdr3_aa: CASSSGYPDEQYF

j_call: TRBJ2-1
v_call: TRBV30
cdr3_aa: CAWSTGITYNEQFF

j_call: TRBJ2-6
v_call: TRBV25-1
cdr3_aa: CASSTGAGANVLTF

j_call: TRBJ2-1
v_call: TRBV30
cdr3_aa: CAWSVGAFYNEQFF

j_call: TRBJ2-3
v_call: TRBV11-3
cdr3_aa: CASSLVFLDTQYF

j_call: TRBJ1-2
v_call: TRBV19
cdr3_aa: CASTPPRTGPNYGYTF

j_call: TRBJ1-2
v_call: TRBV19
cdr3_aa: CASSDLDRGVEGYTF

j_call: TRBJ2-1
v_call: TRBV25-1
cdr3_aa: CASSDSLAEYNEQFF

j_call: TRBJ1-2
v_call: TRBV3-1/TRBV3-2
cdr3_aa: CASSQEIRGSGYTF

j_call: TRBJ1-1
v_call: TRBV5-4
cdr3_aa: CASSLEFLGPTEAFF

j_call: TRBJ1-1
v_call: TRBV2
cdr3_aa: CASSRQGSNTEAFF

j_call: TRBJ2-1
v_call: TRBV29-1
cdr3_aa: CSVEDLGNEQFF

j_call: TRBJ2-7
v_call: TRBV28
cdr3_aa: CASNGDRGVLYYYEQYF

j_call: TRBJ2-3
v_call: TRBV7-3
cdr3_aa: CASRLGPLAPDTQYF

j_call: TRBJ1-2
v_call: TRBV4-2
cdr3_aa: CASSQDRSPGYGYTF

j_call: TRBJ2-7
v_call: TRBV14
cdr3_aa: CASSQMSYEQYF

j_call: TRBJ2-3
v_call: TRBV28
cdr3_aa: CASSLRGTDTQYF

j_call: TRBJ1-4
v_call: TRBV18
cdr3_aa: CASSPTLFSDRADEKLFF

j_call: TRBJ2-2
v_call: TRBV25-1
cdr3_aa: CASSAGTSEKTGELFF

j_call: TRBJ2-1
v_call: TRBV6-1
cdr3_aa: CASSEDRGRVYNEQFF

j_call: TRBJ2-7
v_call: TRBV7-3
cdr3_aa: CASSPEGSGGFYEQYF

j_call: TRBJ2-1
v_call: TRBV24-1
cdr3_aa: CATATGYNEQFF

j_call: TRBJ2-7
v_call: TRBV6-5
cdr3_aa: CASSRTGNHEQYF

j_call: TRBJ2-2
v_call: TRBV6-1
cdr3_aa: CASRERWGKNTGELFF

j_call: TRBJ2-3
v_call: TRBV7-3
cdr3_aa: CASSFEYTDTQYF

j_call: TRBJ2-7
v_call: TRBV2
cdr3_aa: CASRQGGYEQYF

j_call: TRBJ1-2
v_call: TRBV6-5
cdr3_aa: CASSYGPDYGYTF

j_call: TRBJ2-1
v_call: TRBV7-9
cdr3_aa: CASSHSGANNEQFF

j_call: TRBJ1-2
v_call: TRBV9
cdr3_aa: CASSVEGRHGQAGYTF

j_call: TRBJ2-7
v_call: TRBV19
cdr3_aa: CASSIGTGATYEQYF

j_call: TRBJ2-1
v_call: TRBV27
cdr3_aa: CASSFRLASNEQFF